Below are 24 T cell receptor beta chains sequenced from a single sample in a study of shared clonotypes between healthy human individuals. Sequenced by immunoSEQ multiplex PCR; TCRdb stores in-frame clones only, minus some. The profile shows about 330,000 clones, around 67% of them singletons. Sequenced: memory CD4+ T cells sorted from blood. Noted subset: CD45RA-negative fraction. These receptors were obtained from a man aged 25-45 years in good health.

This clone was seen just once. This chain links TRBV5-1 with TRBJ2-2; TRBD1 is a possible D gene (6 bases). The germline V and J ends were trimmed by 3 bases and 0 bases, with 12 bases remaining between them. Germline loops: CDR1 SGHRS, CDR2 YFSETQ. The CDR3 extends over 16 amino acids. CDR3 loop: CASSYNRETNTGELFF. The DNA of the CDR3 is TGCGCCAGCAGCTACAACAGGGAGACGAACACCGGGGAGCTGTTTTTT.

The rearrangement uses TRBV27 and TRBJ1-1, with D possibly being TRBD1 (6 bases). CDR1 and CDR2 from the germline V gene are MNHEY and SMNVEV (reference sequence). V gave up 6 bases and J gave up 4 bases, with 21 bases separating them. This CDR3 spans 16 amino acids. CDR3 protein: CASRHRVGGWGTEAFF. The DNA for the CDR3 is TGTGCCAGCAGACATCGGGTCGGGGGCTGGGGCACTGAAGCTTTCTTT.

V usage is TRBV5-5 and J usage is TRBJ1-1; no clear D gene. V was pared by 0 bases and J by 4 bases, with 16 bases between. This CDR3 has 16 residues. Germline CDR1 SGHKS, CDR2 YYEKEE (reference sequence). The CDR3, as DNA: TGTGCCAGCAGCTTGGCGGGAATCAAGCTGGTCACTGAAGCTTTCTTT. Protein product: CASSLAGIKLVTEAFF.

This chain uses TRBV10-2 with TRBJ1-1; D call uncertain. The ends were cut back, 4 bases at V and 0 bases at J, with 6 bases in the middle. The length of the CDR3 is 13 residues. In germline, CDR1 is WSHSY, CDR2 SAAADI. The CDR3 DNA follows: TGCGCCAGCAGTGCTTCGCTGAACACTGAAGCTTTCTTT. Encoded protein: CASSASLNTEAFF.

This rearrangement joins TRBV14 to TRBJ1-5; a possible D gene is TRBD1 (5 bases). The CDR3 has 24 residues. The V and J ends lost 4 bases and 1 base respectively, with 38 bases between them. Germline values: CDR1 SGHDN, CDR2 FVKESK. CDR3 DNA: TGTGCCAGCAGCCGCGGTGGTCAGTCAAGGTCGATCGGAAAAAATCGGGACAGCAATCAGCCCCAGCATTTT. Residues: CASSRGGQSRSIGKNRDSNQPQHF.

The J gene is TRBJ1-4, the V gene TRBV30; tentative D call: TRBD1 (6 bases). The CDR3 consists of 14 residues. Germline V CDR1 and CDR2: GTSNPN, SVGIG (reference sequence). The V end was cut by 1 base, the J end by 5 bases, with 11 bases between. The CDR3, as DNA: TGTGCCTGGAGTGGGGGGGCACGAAATGAAAAACTGTTTTTT. This translates into CAWSGGARNEKLFF.

The gene calls are TRBV7-6 and TRBJ2-5, with D tentatively TRBD2 (5 bases). The CDR3 covers 14 residues. Germline-derived CDR1 and CDR2 are SGHVS and FNYEAQ. V lost 5 bases and J lost 1, with 11 bases in between. Here the CDR3 reads CASSLGVTQETQYF. For the CDR3, the DNA is TGTGCCAGCAGCCTCGGGGTGACCCAAGAGACCCAGTACTTC.

The gene calls are TRBV7-8 and TRBJ2-1; D gene uncertain. The CDR3 is made up of 14 amino acids. Germline V gene sequence: CDR1 SGHVS, CDR2 FQNEAQ. With 5 bases removed from V and 7 bases from J, the gap between germline ends came to 15 bases. The CDR3 region has the DNA TGTGCCAGCAGCCCTTTGAGGTTAATGAATGAGCAGTTCTTC. Its protein is CASSPLRLMNEQFF. Looking up the rest from reference TRBV7-8 and TRBJ2-1 gives the full variable domain: GAGVSQSPRYKVAKRGQDVALRCDPISGHVSLFWYQQALGQGPEFLTYFQNEAQLDKSGLPSDRFFAERPEGSVSTLKIQRTQQEDSAVYLCASSPLRLMNEQFFGPGTRLTVL.

This chain uses TRBV5-1 with TRBJ2-1; tentative D call: TRBD2 (6 bases). CDR3 size: 14 residues. With 0 bases removed from V and 4 bases from J, the gap between germline ends came to 8 bases. From germline, CDR1 is SGHRS and CDR2 YFSETQ. The CDR3 region has the DNA TGCGCCAGCAGCTTGGTTAGCGGTTACAATGAGCAGTTCTTC. This translates into CASSLVSGYNEQFF.

V and J are TRBV5-4 and TRBJ1-1; weak D call: TRBD1 (6 bases). Germline values: CDR1 SGHNT, CDR2 YYREEE (reference sequence). Between the trimmed V and J ends, which lost 3 bases and 6 bases, there was a span of 18 bases. The CDR3 covers 15 residues. The CDR3 nucleotides are TGTGCCAGCAGCTCCGAGAGAAACAGGGCGCCTGAAGCTTTCTTT. This translates into CASSSERNRAPEAFF.

This sequence joins TRBV10-3 and TRBJ1-5; 7 bases are a match to TRBD1. The CDR3 is made up of 14 amino acids. V lost 6 bases and J lost 7; bases outside the gene matches: 9. CDR1 is ENHRY, CDR2 SYGVKD, per germline. The CDR3 DNA reads TGTGCCATCAGCCCTGACAGGGTGGGGCAGCCCCAGCATTTT. Amino acid sequence: CAISPDRVGQPQHF.

This clone was observed at least ten times. The gene calls are TRBV20-1 and TRBJ2-1; D call uncertain. Trimming removed 3 bases from V and 7 bases from J, with 7 bases in between. The CDR3 spans 11 residues. Germline CDR1 is DFQATT and CDR2 is SNEGSKA (reference sequence). The CDR3: CSASPVNEQFF. The CDR3 DNA follows: TGCAGTGCTAGTCCGGTGAATGAGCAGTTCTTC.

The chain joins TRBV7-8 to TRBJ2-3; D perhaps matches TRBD2 (6 bases). Germline values: CDR1 SGHVS, CDR2 FQNEAQ. This CDR3 has 17 residues. Trimming took 7 bases from V and 5 from J, leaving 25 bases between them. Written as DNA, the CDR3 is TGTGCCAGCACCATAGTAGCATTAAGCGGGTCCCTAGATACGCAGTATTTT. Translating it yields CASTIVALSGSLDTQYF.

V and J are TRBV10-2 and TRBJ1-4; D is possibly TRBD1 (6 bases). V lost 6 bases and J 7 bases, leaving 15 bases between the germline ends. The CDR3 has 14 amino acids. Germline V gene sequence: CDR1 WSHSY, CDR2 SAAADI. CDR3 DNA sequence: TGCGCCAGCAGGACGGGGGCCGGCGGTGAAAAACTGTTTTTT. It yields the protein CASRTGAGGEKLFF.

This rearrangement joins TRBV5-1 to TRBJ2-2; D might be TRBD1 (6 bases). Germline V CDR1 and CDR2: SGHRS, YFSETQ. Trimming left V 2 bases short and J 6 bases short, with 14 bases between. The CDR3 is made up of 15 amino acids. The CDR3 spells CASSFLQGSAGELFF. The CDR3 coding sequence is TGCGCCAGCAGCTTTTTACAGGGATCCGCCGGGGAGCTGTTTTTT.

The gene calls are TRBV7-2 and TRBJ1-1; no reliable D call. Trimming stripped 2 bases from V and 7 bases from J, with 8 bases between. Germline V gives CDR1 SGHTA, CDR2 FQGNSA. This CDR3 is built from 12 residues. DNA of the CDR3: TGTGCCAGCAGCTTATCAGGCCTTGAAGCTTTCTTT. It is translated as CASSLSGLEAFF.

The chain is built from TRBV18 and TRBJ2-1; D gene uncertain. Trimming cost V 1 base and J 7 bases, with 14 bases left between them. Germline CDR1 reads KGHSH; CDR2 reads LQKENI. CDR3 length equals 15 residues. As DNA, the CDR3 is TGTGCCAGCTCACCACAAGGATTTGGGTCTAATGAGCAGTTCTTC. The encoded protein is CASSPQGFGSNEQFF.

This clone was seen just once. The V gene is TRBV5-1, the J gene TRBJ2-7; weak D call: TRBD2 (5 bases). Per germline, CDR1 SGHRS and CDR2 YFSETQ. The V and J ends lost 4 bases and 7 bases respectively, with 18 bases between them. The CDR3 is made up of 14 amino acids. This CDR3 reads CASSPGLPGMEQYF. The CDR3 nucleotides read TGCGCCAGCAGCCCTGGACTTCCGGGAATGGAGCAGTACTTC.

The rearrangement joins TRBV2 to TRBJ2-4; 7 positions agree with TRBD2. V trimming: 7 bases; J trimming: 0 bases; junction bases outside the gene matches: 12. Per the germline V gene, CDR1 is SNHLY and CDR2 is FYNNEI. CDR3 size: 17 residues. CDR3 loop: CASTVNGGRLAKNIQYF. The CDR3 DNA follows: TGTGCCAGCACTGTGAATGGCGGGAGACTAGCCAAAAACATTCAGTACTTC.

V is TRBV19 and J is TRBJ1-5, with D possibly matching TRBD1 (5 bases). Germline assignment: CDR1 LNHDA and CDR2 SQIVND (reference sequence). The CDR3 sequence is 13 residues long. The germline V and J ends were trimmed by 3 bases and 5 bases, with 8 bases remaining between them. The CDR3 DNA reads TGTGCCAGTAGTATTAGCAGGGATCAGCCCCAGCATTTT. It is translated as CASSISRDQPQHF.

This clone was seen only once. The chain employs TRBV10-3 and TRBJ2-3; TRBD2 agrees at 8 bases. Germline V gives CDR1 ENHRY, CDR2 SYGVKD. Losses at the gene ends were 6 bases for V and 1 base for J; bases not matched to a gene: 9. This CDR3 spans 16 amino acids. CDR3 amino acids: CAIRAGLAGGTDTQYF. In DNA form, the CDR3 reads TGTGCCATCAGAGCCGGACTAGCAGGGGGCACAGATACGCAGTATTTT.

The chain has TRBV28 and TRBJ1-2; D call uncertain. Germline CDR1 MDHEN, CDR2 SYDVKM. This CDR3 has 15 amino acids. Trimming cost V 3 bases and J 7 bases, with 18 bases left between them. CDR3 amino acids: CASSFVVTMSSGYTF. CDR3 sequence (DNA): TGTGCCAGCAGTTTTGTGGTTACCATGTCGAGTGGCTACACCTTC.

V gene TRBV6-1 combines with J gene TRBJ2-3; TRBD1 aligns across 9 bases. Trimming took 6 bases from V and 2 from J; bases not matched to a gene: 6. The CDR3 runs 15 residues. Germline loops: CDR1 MNHNS, CDR2 SASEGT. CDR3 loop: CASRPTGGNTDTQYF. DNA for the CDR3: TGTGCCAGCAGGCCAACAGGGGGCAACACAGATACGCAGTATTTT.

In its sample, this clone was seen a few times. The DNA for the CDR3 is TGTGCCAGCTCATCCGGGGGGCTAGGGAGATCGGCCACCTACGAGCAGTACTTC. Protein: CASSSGGLGRSATYEQYF. This chain links TRBV18 with TRBJ2-7; D possibly corresponds to TRBD2 (7 bases). Germline V gene lookup returns CDR1 KGHSH and CDR2 LQKENI. Deletions cut 5 bases from V and 2 bases from J, with 25 bases between. The CDR3 is made up of 18 amino acids.